This TCR beta chain was retrieved from a study of blood T cell repertoires in COVID-19. Between the trimmed V and J ends, which lost 3 bases and 9 bases, there was a span of 30 bases. This CDR3 spans 18 amino acids. Looked up from germline, CDR1 is WNHNN and CDR2 is SYGVQD (reference sequence). Sequencing used immunoSEQ multiplex PCR; TCRdb keeps in-frame clones, though not all of them. The sample gives about 190,000 clones, 80% to 85% of which show up once; roughly 6.1% is in the top ten. The clonotype comes from a woman in her 40s with acute or convalescent COVID-19. Sequencing was performed on peripheral blood. The J gene is TRBJ2-7, the V gene TRBV10-1; a possible D gene is TRBD1 (5 bases). CDR3 in amino acids: CASSDSRLTALKPQPQYF. CDR3 nucleotide sequence: TGCGCCAGCAGTGACTCCAGGTTGACAGCCCTGAAGCCCCAGCCGCAGTACTTC.